The 20 T cell receptor beta chains listed next were all sequenced from one sample in a study of shared clonotypes between healthy human individuals. Cells designated naive CD8 were CD45RO-negative and were positively selected for CCR7, with terminally differentiated effector memory CD45RA+ cells excluded. The data were produced by immunoSEQ multiplex PCR, yet TCRdb's version contains in-frame clones alone and is incomplete. The repertoire has some 2,100,000 clones, about 92% of them found once; the top ten carry around 1.7%. Sequenced material: naive CD8+ T cells from PBMCs. These receptors all come from a man between 18 and 35 years old in good health. Some clones in this sample may be carry-over from other donors' samples.

This chain joins TRBV5-1 and TRBJ2-7, with 7 bases fitting TRBD1. Germline V gives CDR1 SGHRS, CDR2 YFSETQ. The V segment lost 1 base and the J segment 0 bases; nucleotides outside the gene matches: 4. The CDR3 is 15 residues long. The CDR3 sequence: CASSLRAGGSYEQYF. CDR3 coding DNA: TGCGCCAGCAGCTTGAGGGCAGGGGGCTCCTACGAGCAGTACTTC. Full variable domain (remainder filled in from reference TRBV5-1 and TRBJ2-7): KAGVTQTPRYLIKTRGQQVTLSCSPISGHRSVSWYQQTPGQGLQFLFEYFSETQRNKGNFPGRFSGRQFSNSRSEMNVSTLELGDSALYLCASSLRAGGSYEQYFGPGTRLTVT.

This chain uses TRBV7-9 with TRBJ2-7; no clear D gene. The CDR3 sequence is 15 residues long. Germline CDR1 is SEHNR and CDR2 is FQNEAQ (reference sequence). V was pared by 5 bases and J by 3 bases, with 17 bases between. Here the CDR3 reads CASSSEDDVLYEQYF. For the CDR3, the DNA is TGTGCCAGCAGCAGCGAGGATGATGTACTCTACGAGCAGTACTTC.

The chain employs TRBV28 and TRBJ1-5, with a possible D match to TRBD1 (5 bases). The germline V and J ends were trimmed by 2 bases and 0 bases, with 11 bases remaining between them. Germline V gene sequence: CDR1 MDHEN, CDR2 SYDVKM. CDR3 length: 16 residues. This CDR3 reads CASSLGRQYSNQPQHF. The CDR3, as DNA: TGTGCCAGCAGTTTAGGGCGACAGTATAGCAATCAGCCCCAGCATTTT.

This chain links TRBV5-1 with TRBJ2-5, with D possibly called TRBD1 or TRBD2 (6 bases each). The CDR3 contains 14 residues. The germline CDR1 and CDR2 sequences are SGHRS and YFSETQ. Trimming cost V 0 bases and J 5 bases, with 11 bases left between them. The CDR3 bases are TGCGCCAGCAGCTTGGAAGGGGGGATGGAGACCCAGTACTTC. Translated: CASSLEGGMETQYF.

This clone was observed a handful of times. Other DNA sequences in the sample encode the same CDR3. This chain connects TRBV19 to TRBJ1-1; D remains ambiguous. Germline assignment: CDR1 LNHDA and CDR2 SQIVND (reference sequence). V lost 6 bases to trimming and J lost 0 bases, with 8 bases between them. This CDR3 has 13 residues. In nucleotides, the CDR3 is TGTGCCAGTAGCATACACCTGAACACTGAAGCTTTCTTT. This gives the protein CASSIHLNTEAFF.

The chain employs TRBV7-9 and TRBJ2-1; no reliable D call. V was trimmed by 4 bases and J by 2 bases, leaving 6 bases between them. The CDR3 sequence is 13 residues long. Germline V CDR1 and CDR2: SEHNR, FQNEAQ (reference sequence). In DNA, the CDR3 is TGTGCCAGCAGCTACAGTACCTACAATGAGCAGTTCTTC. This sequence encodes CASSYSTYNEQFF.

This sequence joins TRBV7-2 and TRBJ2-1, with 13 bases identical to TRBD2. The CDR3 sequence is 16 residues long. V gave up 4 bases and J gave up 9 bases; unmatched junction bases: 9. Germline V lookup: CDR1 SGHTA, CDR2 FQGNSA. CDR3 sequence: CASSWKLAGGPGEQFF. The CDR3 coding sequence is TGTGCCAGCAGCTGGAAACTAGCGGGAGGGCCTGGTGAGCAGTTCTTC.

This rearrangement joins TRBV21-1 to TRBJ2-3; the table's D call of TRBD2 was not tested on the DNA. TRBV21-1 is labeled a pseudogene. The CDR3 loop spans 14 amino acids. The CDR3 DNA follows: TGTGCCAGCAGCGACTTTAGCAGCACAGATACGCAGTATTTT. This encodes CASSDFSSTDTQYF.

The gene calls are TRBV4-1 and TRBJ2-7; TRBD2 agrees at 9 bases. Per germline, CDR1 MGHRA and CDR2 YSYEKL. The CDR3 runs to 15 residues. The junction had 8 bases not matched to a gene; V was cut back by 1 base and J by 7 bases. In nucleotides, the CDR3 is TGCGCCAGCAGCCAAGGATTAGCGGGAGTAATTGAGCAGTACTTC. This translates into CASSQGLAGVIEQYF.

This clone showed up just once. This chain uses TRBV15 with TRBJ2-7, with 13 bases aligning to TRBD2. Germline V gives CDR1 LNHNV, CDR2 YYDKDF (reference sequence). With 4 bases clipped from V and 5 bases from J, the junction kept 8 bases outside the gene matches. The CDR3 has 16 residues. The CDR3 sequence is CATSTRTSGRGDEQYF. CDR3 nucleotides: TGTGCCACCAGCACCCGGACTAGCGGGAGAGGGGACGAGCAGTACTTC.

This clone has just one count. V gene TRBV6-6 combines with J gene TRBJ2-7, with 9 bases aligning to TRBD1. Germline V lookup: CDR1 MNHNY, CDR2 SVGAGI (reference sequence). The CDR3 extends over 14 amino acids. Trimming at V came to 1 base and at J to 2 bases, leaving 0 bases not matched to a gene. CDR3 sequence reads: CASSYWDRAYEQYF. The CDR3 coding sequence is TGTGCCAGCAGTTACTGGGACAGGGCCTACGAGCAGTACTTC.

V is TRBV4-2 and J is TRBJ1-2; weak D call: TRBD1 (6 bases). CDR3 length: 14 amino acids. V shed 2 bases and J shed 5 bases, with 12 bases lying between them. The germline gives CDR1 LGHNA, CDR2 YNFKEQ. The CDR3 DNA follows: TGTGCCAGCAGCCAACTATCAGGACAGTATGGCTACACCTTC. The encoded protein is CASSQLSGQYGYTF.

The chain employs TRBV6-1 and TRBJ2-2, with 8 bases lining up with TRBD1. Per the germline V gene, CDR1 is MNHNS and CDR2 is SASEGT. Unmatched junction bases numbered 5, after V lost 6 bases and J lost 2 bases. The CDR3 loop spans 15 amino acids. The CDR3 loop is CASRVDRVNTGELFF. The CDR3 DNA follows: TGTGCCAGCAGGGTGGACAGGGTCAACACCGGGGAGCTGTTTTTT.

This chain joins TRBV7-3 and TRBJ2-1, with 13 bases matching TRBD2. Per germline, CDR1 SGHTA and CDR2 FQGTGA. The ends lost 3 bases at V and 3 bases at J; junction bases unmatched: 5. This CDR3 is 17 amino acids long. DNA for the CDR3: TGTGCCAGCAGCTTTTTCAGGACTAGCGGGGGCTACAATGAGCAGTTCTTC. Translating it yields CASSFFRTSGGYNEQFF.

V and J are TRBV27 and TRBJ1-2, with TRBD1 as a possible D gene (6 bases). Germline V gives CDR1 MNHEY, CDR2 SMNVEV (reference sequence). The V end lost 7 bases, the J end lost 8 bases, and 23 bases lay between the germline ends. The CDR3 extends over 15 amino acids. The CDR3 nucleotides read TGTGCCAGCATTGGTAGGGAGGGGACAACGCAGGGCTACACCTTC. Protein sequence: CASIGREGTTQGYTF.

The chain uses TRBV27 and TRBJ1-2; TRBD1 aligns across 7 bases. This CDR3 is 14 amino acids long. Looked up from germline, CDR1 is MNHEY and CDR2 is SMNVEV (reference sequence). Losses at the gene ends were 6 bases for V and 7 bases for J; bases not matched to a gene: 11. Written as DNA, the CDR3 is TGTGCCAGCAGAATTCAGGGGGGCGGGCCTGGCTACACCTTC. Residues: CASRIQGGGPGYTF.

The chain joins TRBV28 to TRBJ1-5; D possibly corresponds to TRBD1 (5 bases). Germline V gene sequence: CDR1 MDHEN, CDR2 SYDVKM. Trimming left V 8 bases short and J 9 bases short, with 20 bases between. This CDR3 region has 14 residues. Here the CDR3 reads CASATDGDRVPQHF. The CDR3 DNA reads as TGTGCCAGCGCCACCGACGGGGACCGAGTGCCCCAGCATTTT.

The chain couples TRBV7-9 to TRBJ2-1; 10 nucleotides match TRBD2. J lost 7 bases, V lost 4 bases, and 4 bases had no gene match. Germline assignment: CDR1 SEHNR and CDR2 FQNEAQ (reference sequence). The CDR3 totals 14 residues. In nucleotides, the CDR3 is TGTGCCAGCAGCTCGCCTAGCGGGAGTAATGAGCAGTTCTTC. It is translated as CASSSPSGSNEQFF.

The chain recombines TRBV5-4 with TRBJ2-7; 7 bases are shared with TRBD1. CDR3 length: 13 residues. The J segment lost 6 bases and the V segment lost 0 bases, leaving 3 bases of the junction unmatched. Germline loops: CDR1 SGHNT, CDR2 YYREEE (reference sequence). The CDR3 protein is CASSLGTGSEQYF. CDR3 bases: TGTGCCAGCAGCTTGGGGACAGGTAGCGAGCAGTACTTC.

The chain employs TRBV7-9 and TRBJ2-7; D gene unclear. This CDR3 has 15 amino acids. Germline CDR1 and CDR2: SEHNR and FQNEAQ (reference sequence). Trimming removed 0 bases at V and 2 bases at J, with 11 bases between. The CDR3 loop reads CASSLALDFTYEQYF. Written as DNA, the CDR3 is TGTGCCAGCAGCTTAGCGCTCGACTTCACCTACGAGCAGTACTTC. The full variable domain, in which reference TRBV7-9 and TRBJ2-7 provide the parts outside the CDR3, is DTGVSQNPRHKITKRGQNVTFRCDPISEHNRLYWYRQTLGQGPEFLTYFQNEAQLEKSRLLSDRFSAERPKGSFSTLEIQRTEQGDSAMYLCASSLALDFTYEQYFGPGTRLTVT.